This T cell receptor beta chain was retrieved from a study of blood T cells in healthy people across ages. General observations from the study: It was not known whether donors were CMV positive (a possible confounder of expanded clonotype changes).

Germline-derived CDR1 and CDR2 are DFQATT and SNEGSKA (reference sequence). This CDR3 has 14 amino acids. Trimming took off 1 base at V and 0 bases at J, with 7 bases between the two ends. Comments on this clonotype: As yet, its antigen is unknown.

It was with a sample-barcoded 5' primer and a J-beta primer mix that a second PCR of roughly 7 to 12 cycles was run. TCRdb analysed the 5' RACE reads with MiXCR anew, one entry per CDR3 protein. This table holds some 900,000 distinct CDR3 sequences, around 49% found once. The sequencing sample was made of blood. The chain combines TRBV20-1 with TRBJ2-1; tentatively, D is TRBD1 (5 bases). This clonotype was sampled from a man aged 30-40 years in good health. The CDR3 here is CSARVTDSYNEQFF. The CDR3 DNA is TGCAGTGCTAGAGTGACAGACTCCTACAATGAGCAGTTCTTC.